The rows below give T cell receptor beta chains drawn from one sample of a study of cytomegalovirus exposure and HLA in healthy donors. Generated by immunoSEQ multiplex PCR, the TCRdb table keeps only in-frame clones and is missing some. Its table records 70,000 or so clones. Sequenced: PBMCs. These receptors all come from a man in his forties in good health and CMV-seronegative. CDR3s include the opening cysteine and the closing phenylalanine or tryptophan. Fields, in order: V gene, J gene, CDR3 protein.

V: TRBV19
J: TRBJ1-4
CDR3: CASSLRGSEKLFF

V: TRBV7-9
J: TRBJ1-2
CDR3: CASSFLNRGIGANYGYTF

V: TRBV30
J: TRBJ2-3
CDR3: CAWSVKAGGLTDTQYF

V: TRBV10-3
J: TRBJ2-5
CDR3: CAISEGREGLETQYF

V: TRBV4-3
J: TRBJ2-4
CDR3: CASSQDIRTGQNIQYF

V: TRBV4-2
J: TRBJ2-5
CDR3: CASSQDQLAVETQYF

V: TRBV5-4
J: TRBJ2-3
CDR3: CASSQGLSSTDTQYF

V: TRBV5-6
J: TRBJ1-2
CDR3: CASSLEGTGINYGYTF

V: TRBV20-1
J: TRBJ2-3
CDR3: CSASTGDTQYF

V: TRBV6-5
J: TRBJ1-2
CDR3: CASSRGDWRDYGYTF

V: TRBV30
J: TRBJ2-1
CDR3: CAWRGLALYNEQFF

V: TRBV6-1
J: TRBJ1-5
CDR3: CASMGDNSNQPQHF

V: TRBV4-3
J: TRBJ2-7
CDR3: CASSQERTSGLYEQYF

V: TRBV11-2
J: TRBJ2-1
CDR3: CASSQRGLAGNEQFF

V: TRBV4-3
J: TRBJ1-5
CDR3: CASSQERSYSNQPQHF

V: TRBV9
J: TRBJ2-2
CDR3: CASSINLREGVGTGELFF

V: TRBV7-2
J: TRBJ2-7
CDR3: CASSLNSGAEQYF

V: TRBV11-3
J: TRBJ1-1
CDR3: CASSLDLRTEAFF